The 3 T cell receptor beta chains below come from one sample, sequenced in a study of beta chain features in type 1 diabetes. The whole isolated RNA underwent reverse transcription, so sequencing captured expressed TCRB transcripts. Data came from immunoSEQ multiplex PCR; TCRdb stores just in-frame clones and leaves some out. The sample consists of around 500,000 clones, roughly 11% of them appearing once. The sequenced material came from naive CD4+ T cells from blood. The receptors were gathered from a woman aged 18 to 35 in good health.

Concerning this clone itself: Other DNA sequences from this sample encode an identical CDR3 as well. The chain combines TRBV7-7 with TRBJ2-5; D remains unclear. The germline CDR1 and CDR2 sequences are SSHAT and FNYEAQ (reference sequence). V dropped 0 bases and J dropped 3 bases, with 8 bases sitting between them. CDR3 length equals 14 residues. The CDR3: CASSLAGRKETQYF. The CDR3 DNA sequence: TGTGCCAGCAGCTTAGCGGGTCGCAAAGAGACCCAGTACTTC.

The chain has TRBV19 and TRBJ2-3; a weak D match, TRBD2 (5 bases). Germline CDR1 and CDR2: LNHDA and SQIVND (reference sequence). The germline V and J ends were trimmed by 9 bases and 10 bases, with 20 bases remaining between them. This CDR3 is built from 13 residues. Here the CDR3 DNA reads TGTGCCAGCAGACGGGGTGCTGGTTACGCGCAGTATTTT. This codes for CASRRGAGYAQYF.

The chain links TRBV7-9 to TRBJ1-6, with 7 bases matching TRBD1. CDR3 size: 17 residues. Per germline, CDR1 SEHNR and CDR2 FQNEAQ (reference sequence). V shed 5 bases and J 6 bases; nucleotides not matched to a gene: 13. CDR3 sequence: CASSALVAGGRNSPLHF. Here the CDR3 DNA reads TGTGCCAGCAGCGCCCTCGTGGCAGGGGGGCGTAATTCACCCCTCCACTTT.